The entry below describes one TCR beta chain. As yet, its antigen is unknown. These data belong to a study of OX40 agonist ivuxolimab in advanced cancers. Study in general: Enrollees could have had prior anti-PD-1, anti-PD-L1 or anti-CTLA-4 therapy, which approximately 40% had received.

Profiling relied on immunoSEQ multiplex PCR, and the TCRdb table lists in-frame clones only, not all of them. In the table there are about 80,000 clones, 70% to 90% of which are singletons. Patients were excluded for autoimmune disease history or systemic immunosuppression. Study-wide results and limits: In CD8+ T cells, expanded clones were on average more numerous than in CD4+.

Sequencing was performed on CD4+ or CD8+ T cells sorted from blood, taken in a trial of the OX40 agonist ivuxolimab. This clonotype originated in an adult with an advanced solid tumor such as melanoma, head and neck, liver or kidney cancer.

DNA for the CDR3: TGTGCCAGCTCCCCGCGGGACATTTACGAGCAGTACTTC. Translation gives CASSPRDIYEQYF. The V call is TRBV18, the J call TRBJ2-7, with D perhaps matching TRBD1 or TRBD2 (6 bases each). This CDR3 has 13 residues. The V end lost 6 bases, the J end lost 4 bases, and 13 bases lay between the germline ends. CDR1 is KGHSH and CDR2 is LQKENI in the germline V gene.